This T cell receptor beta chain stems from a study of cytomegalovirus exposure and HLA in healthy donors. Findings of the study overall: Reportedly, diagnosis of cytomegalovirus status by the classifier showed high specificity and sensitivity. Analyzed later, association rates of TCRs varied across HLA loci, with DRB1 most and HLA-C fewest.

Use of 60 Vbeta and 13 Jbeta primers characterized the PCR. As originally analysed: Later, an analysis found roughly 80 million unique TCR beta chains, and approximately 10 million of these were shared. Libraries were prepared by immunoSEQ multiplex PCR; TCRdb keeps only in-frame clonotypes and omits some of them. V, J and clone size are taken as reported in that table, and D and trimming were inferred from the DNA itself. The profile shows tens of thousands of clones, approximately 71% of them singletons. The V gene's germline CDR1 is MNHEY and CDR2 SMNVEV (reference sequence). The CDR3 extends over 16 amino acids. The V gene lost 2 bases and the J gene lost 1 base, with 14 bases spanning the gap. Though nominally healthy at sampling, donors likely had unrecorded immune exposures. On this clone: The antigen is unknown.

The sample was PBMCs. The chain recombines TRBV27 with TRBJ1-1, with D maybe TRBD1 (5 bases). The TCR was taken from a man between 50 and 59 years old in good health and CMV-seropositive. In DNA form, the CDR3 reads TGTGCCAGCAGTTTAGGGGCTAATAGTGGGAACACTGAAGCTTTCTTT. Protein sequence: CASSLGANSGNTEAFF.